The present T cell receptor (beta chain) was sequenced within a study of OX40 agonist ivuxolimab in advanced cancers. Repertoires were generated with immunoSEQ multiplex PCR, while TCRdb's copy carries only in-frame clones and drops some. The repertoire has some 140,000 clones, about 93% of them found once; the top ten carry more than 0.8%. CDR3 length equals 17 residues. Per germline, CDR1 LGHNA and CDR2 YSLEER. V lost 1 base and J lost 1, with 13 bases in between. The chain couples TRBV4-3 to TRBJ2-2; D is possibly TRBD2 (7 bases). This sequence was found in an adult with an advanced solid tumor such as melanoma, head and neck, liver or kidney cancer. Material: CD4+ or CD8+ T cells sorted from blood, obtained in a trial of the OX40 agonist ivuxolimab. CDR3 protein: CASSQVGGGGNTGELFF. The CDR3, as DNA: TGCGCCAGCAGCCAAGTAGGGGGGGGCGGGAACACCGGGGAGCTGTTTTTT.